A single sample is the source of the 14 T cell receptor beta chains below, sequenced in a study of T cell responses to AZD1222 COVID-19 vaccine. Sequenced by immunoSEQ multiplex PCR; TCRdb stores in-frame clones only, minus some. The sample gives over 150,000 clones, approximately 90% of which show up once; 3.1% is in the top ten. The sequenced sample was peripheral blood, obtained on day 0 of AZD1222 vaccination. The source is an adult in good health.

The chain employs TRBV5-1 and TRBJ1-5; 10 nucleotides align to TRBD1. This CDR3 has 15 amino acids. V shed 0 bases and J 5 bases; nucleotides not matched to a gene: 2. Germline V CDR1 and CDR2: SGHRS, YFSETQ. In DNA form, the CDR3 reads TGCGCCAGCAGCTTGGAGGGACAGGGGCATCAGCCCCAGCATTTT. It specifies CASSLEGQGHQPQHF.

This sequence joins TRBV18 and TRBJ1-2; D unclear. The CDR3 has 14 amino acids. Germline V gene lookup returns CDR1 KGHSH and CDR2 LQKENI. Trimming removed 3 bases from V and 8 bases from J, with 16 bases in between. The CDR3, as DNA: TGTGCCAGCTCACCGGAGCCAGTAGCACAGGGCTACACCTTC. This gives the protein CASSPEPVAQGYTF.

The gene calls are TRBV6-5 and TRBJ2-7, with 7 bases fitting TRBD1. The CDR3 extends over 14 amino acids. V lost 6 bases and J lost 0; bases outside the gene matches: 5. CDR1 and CDR2 from the germline V gene are MNHEY and SVGAGI. The CDR3 region has the DNA TGTGCCAGCAGGAGAGACAGGGACTCCTACGAGCAGTACTTC. Protein product: CASRRDRDSYEQYF.

V and J are TRBV6-6 and TRBJ2-1; 11 bases match TRBD2. Unmatched junction bases numbered 5, after V lost 0 bases and J lost 7 bases. The V gene's germline CDR1 is MNHNY and CDR2 SVGAGI (reference sequence). This CDR3 has 16 amino acids. CDR3: CASSYSPSGGLNEQFF. DNA of the CDR3: TGTGCCAGCAGTTACTCCCCTAGCGGGGGGCTAAATGAGCAGTTCTTC.

The rearrangement joins TRBV7-9 to TRBJ1-2; a possible D gene is TRBD1 (5 bases). Deletions cut 7 bases from V and 3 bases from J, with 18 bases between. Germline loops: CDR1 SEHNR, CDR2 FQNEAQ (reference sequence). The CDR3 covers 15 residues. The CDR3 here is CASTSSRAGDYGYTF. CDR3 DNA: TGTGCCAGCACCTCATCCAGGGCTGGGGACTATGGCTACACCTTC.

The rearrangement joins TRBV7-8 to TRBJ1-5; 7 bases are shared with TRBD1. This CDR3 has 15 amino acids. V was clipped by 5 bases and J by 4 bases; unmatched bases: 8. Germline V CDR1 and CDR2: SGHVS, FQNEAQ. CDR3 coding DNA: TGTGCCAGCAGCATAAACAGGGGAACAAATCAGCCCCAGCATTTT. Its translation is CASSINRGTNQPQHF. Supplemented by reference TRBV7-8 and TRBJ1-5, the full variable domain reads GAGVSQSPRYKVAKRGQDVALRCDPISGHVSLFWYQQALGQGPEFLTYFQNEAQLDKSGLPSDRFFAERPEGSVSTLKIQRTQQEDSAVYLCASSINRGTNQPQHFGDGTRLSIL.

This rearrangement joins TRBV5-1 to TRBJ1-1, with a weak D call TRBD1 (5 bases). Looked up from germline, CDR1 is SGHRS and CDR2 is YFSETQ. This CDR3 spans 14 amino acids. The ends were cut back, 4 bases at V and 1 base at J, with 11 bases in the middle. The CDR3 loop reads CASSEGPSNTEAFF. In DNA, the CDR3 is TGCGCCAGCAGCGAGGGACCCTCGAACACTGAAGCTTTCTTT.

The chain recombines TRBV19 with TRBJ1-1; D is ambiguous. The CDR3 consists of 14 residues. The germline V gene encodes CDR1 LNHDA and CDR2 SQIVND (reference sequence). V lost 4 bases to trimming and J lost 0 bases, with 9 bases between them. The CDR3 loop is CASSTGPLNTEAFF. The DNA for the CDR3 is TGTGCCAGTAGTACCGGGCCTCTGAACACTGAAGCTTTCTTT.

This rearrangement joins TRBV5-6 to TRBJ2-7; D call uncertain. CDR1 SGHDT and CDR2 YYEEEE come from the germline V gene. CDR3 size: 12 residues. The germline V and J ends were trimmed by 4 bases and 0 bases, with 5 bases remaining between them. CDR3 sequence (DNA): TGTGCCAGCAGCCTGAGCTCCTACGAGCAGTACTTC. Encoded protein: CASSLSSYEQYF.

The chain carries TRBV7-2 and TRBJ2-1, with 13 bases matching TRBD2. CDR3 length: 14 residues. The germline CDR1 and CDR2 sequences are SGHTA and FQGNSA. The V segment lost 5 bases and the J segment 13 bases; nucleotides outside the gene matches: 8. The CDR3 coding sequence is TGTGCCAGCAGCCCGGGACTAGCGGGGACTCCTCAGTTCTTC. Translating it yields CASSPGLAGTPQFF.

The rearrangement links TRBV27 to TRBJ2-7, with D tentatively TRBD1 or TRBD2 (5 bases each). Germline CDR1 reads MNHEY; CDR2 reads SMNVEV (reference sequence). This CDR3 region has 15 residues. Trimming shortened V by 6 bases and J by 3 bases, and 18 bases separated the two germline ends. CDR3 loop: CASSLTGTHYYEQYF. DNA for the CDR3: TGTGCCAGCAGCCTTACCGGGACGCACTACTACGAGCAGTACTTC.

This chain links TRBV6-5 with TRBJ1-1; TRBD1 matches at 7 bases. CDR3 length: 13 amino acids. Per the germline V gene, CDR1 is MNHEY and CDR2 is SVGAGI. V was pared by 8 bases and J by 1 base, with 4 bases of the junction left unmatched. As DNA, the CDR3 is TGTGCCAGCCAGGGACAGCCGAACACTGAAGCTTTCTTT. Protein product: CASQGQPNTEAFF.

The gene calls are TRBV7-9 and TRBJ2-7, with TRBD2 matching over 12 bases. Germline CDR1 is SEHNR and CDR2 is FQNEAQ (reference sequence). The V and J ends lost 7 bases and 4 bases, in that order; junction bases with no gene match: 8. The CDR3 extends over 15 amino acids. The CDR3, as DNA: TGTGCCAGCACCCACCGGACTAGCGGGGTGTACGAGCAGTACTTC. It is translated as CASTHRTSGVYEQYF.

This chain joins TRBV7-8 and TRBJ2-1; 9 nucleotides align to TRBD2. V lost 1 base and J lost 8; bases outside the gene matches: 6. The CDR3 totals 15 residues. Germline V CDR1 and CDR2: SGHVS, FQNEAQ. Here the CDR3 reads CASSLVIAGADEQFF. DNA of the CDR3: TGTGCCAGCAGCTTAGTCATAGCGGGGGCGGATGAGCAGTTCTTC. The variable domain in full, with the rest retrieved from reference TRBV7-8 and TRBJ2-1, is GAGVSQSPRYKVAKRGQDVALRCDPISGHVSLFWYQQALGQGPEFLTYFQNEAQLDKSGLPSDRFFAERPEGSVSTLKIQRTQQEDSAVYLCASSLVIAGADEQFFGPGTRLTVL.